This T cell receptor beta chain was profiled in a study of control samples from healthy donors and cancer patients. In its sample, this clone was seen once. The same CDR3 also results from other DNA sequences found in this sample. TCRdb keeps only in-frame clones here, not all; method: immunoSEQ multiplex PCR. The sample contains 390,000 or so clones, 90% of which appear only once. Source material: PBMCs. The origin of this receptor is a man aged 40-49 years with head and neck cancer.

CDR3 region: CAWRGSGGTEAFF. The CDR3 DNA follows: TGTGCCTGGAGGGGATCGGGCGGAACTGAAGCTTTCTTT. This sequence joins TRBV30 and TRBJ1-1; no firm D call. The V and J ends lost 3 bases and 5 bases respectively, with 13 bases between them. The CDR3 length is 13 residues. Germline CDR1 is GTSNPN and CDR2 is SVGIG (reference sequence).